One and the same sample provided the 3 T cell receptor beta chains below, sequenced in a study of PD-1 blockade in classical Hodgkin lymphoma. Only in-frame clones appear in the TCRdb table, and some are missing; sequencing was by immunoSEQ multiplex PCR. The data show about 20,000 clones, approximately 76% seen once. Time point here: cycle 4 day 1 (C4D1), after six to seven weeks of nivolumab. Each patient's relapse followed autologous stem cell transplantation, and brentuximab vedotin exposure varied. Sequences were derived from peripheral blood mononuclear cells (PBMCs), sampled before the fourth cycle of nivolumab. Receptors were obtained from a human donor with classical Hodgkin lymphoma.

This clone was seen a handful of times. This sequence joins TRBV12-5 and TRBJ2-3, with a tentative D call TRBD2 (6 bases). Per the germline V gene, CDR1 is LGHNT and CDR2 is FRNRAP. There are 17 residues in the CDR3. V lost 2 bases to trimming and J lost 1 base, with 16 bases between them. The CDR3 region is CASGLSNRDFGTDTQYF. The CDR3 DNA is TGTGCTAGTGGTTTGTCCAACCGGGACTTCGGCACAGATACGCAGTATTTT.

The chain combines TRBV11-2 with TRBJ2-3, with 10 bases that match TRBD1. With 6 bases clipped from V and 4 bases from J, the junction kept 10 bases outside the gene matches. The germline CDR1 and CDR2 sequences are SGHAT and FQNNGV. The CDR3 length is 16 residues. Here the CDR3 reads CASRLRGDRGPDTQYF. The CDR3 region has the DNA TGTGCCAGCAGACTTAGGGGGGACAGGGGTCCAGATACGCAGTATTTT. The variable domain in full, completed from reference TRBV11-2 and TRBJ2-3, reads EAGVAQSPRYKIIEKRQSVAFWCNPISGHATLYWYQQILGQGPKLLIQFQNNGVVDDSQLPKDRFSAERLKGVDSTLKIQPAKLEDSAVYLCASRLRGDRGPDTQYFGPGTRLTVL.

The J gene is TRBJ1-2, the V gene TRBV7-2; D unresolved. V was clipped by 6 bases and J by 6 bases, with 17 bases between them. The length of the CDR3 is 14 residues. The germline CDR1 and CDR2 sequences are SGHTA and FQGNSA. Here the CDR3 reads CASRTGQALNGYTF. The CDR3 region has the DNA TGTGCCAGCAGGACCGGGCAGGCTCTAAATGGCTACACCTTC.